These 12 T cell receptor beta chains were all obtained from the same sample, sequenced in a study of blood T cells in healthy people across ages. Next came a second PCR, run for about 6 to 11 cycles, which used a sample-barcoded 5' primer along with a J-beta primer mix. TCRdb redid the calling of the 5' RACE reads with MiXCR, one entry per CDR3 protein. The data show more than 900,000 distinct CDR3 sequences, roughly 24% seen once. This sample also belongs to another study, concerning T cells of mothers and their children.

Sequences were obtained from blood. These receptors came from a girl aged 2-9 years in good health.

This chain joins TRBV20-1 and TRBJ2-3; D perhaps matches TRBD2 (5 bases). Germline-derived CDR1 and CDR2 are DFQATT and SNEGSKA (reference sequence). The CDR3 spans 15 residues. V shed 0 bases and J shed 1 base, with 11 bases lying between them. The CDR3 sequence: CSARDPGKGTDTQYF. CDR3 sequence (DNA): TGCAGTGCTAGAGATCCGGGAAAGGGCACAGATACGCAGTATTTT.

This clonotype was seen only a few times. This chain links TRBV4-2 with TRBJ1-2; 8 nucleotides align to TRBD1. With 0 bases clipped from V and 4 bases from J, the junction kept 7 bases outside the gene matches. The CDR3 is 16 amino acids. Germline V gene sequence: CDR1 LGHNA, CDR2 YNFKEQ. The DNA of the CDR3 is TGTGCCAGCAGCCAAGATGAACCCGGGACAGGCTATGGCTACACCTTC. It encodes CASSQDEPGTGYGYTF.

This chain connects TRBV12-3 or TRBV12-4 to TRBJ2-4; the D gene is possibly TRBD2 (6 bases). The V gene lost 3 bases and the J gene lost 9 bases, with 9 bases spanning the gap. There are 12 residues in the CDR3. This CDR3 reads CASSFGGGIQYF. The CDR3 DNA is TGTGCCAGCAGTTTCGGGGGAGGCATTCAGTACTTC.

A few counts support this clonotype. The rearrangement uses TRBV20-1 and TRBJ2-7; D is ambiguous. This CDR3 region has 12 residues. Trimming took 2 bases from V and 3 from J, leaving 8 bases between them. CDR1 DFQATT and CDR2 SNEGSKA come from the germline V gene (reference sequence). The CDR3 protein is CSARLQSYEQYF. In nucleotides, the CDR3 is TGCAGTGCTAGATTACAGAGCTACGAGCAGTACTTC.

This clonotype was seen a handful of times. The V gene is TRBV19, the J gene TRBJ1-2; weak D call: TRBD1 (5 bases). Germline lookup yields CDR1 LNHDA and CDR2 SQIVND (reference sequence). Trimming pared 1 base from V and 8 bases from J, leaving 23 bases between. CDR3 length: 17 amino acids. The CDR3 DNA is TGTGCCAGTAGTATAGCGAACGAGGGAACGGGGGTTCGGGGCTACACCTTC. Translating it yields CASSIANEGTGVRGYTF.

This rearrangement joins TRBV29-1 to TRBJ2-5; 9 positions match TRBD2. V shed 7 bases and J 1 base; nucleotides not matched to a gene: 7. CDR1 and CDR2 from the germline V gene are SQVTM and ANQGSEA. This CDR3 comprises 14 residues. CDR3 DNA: TGCAGCGCCACCGGGACTAGCAGCCAAGAGACCCAGTACTTC. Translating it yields CSATGTSSQETQYF.

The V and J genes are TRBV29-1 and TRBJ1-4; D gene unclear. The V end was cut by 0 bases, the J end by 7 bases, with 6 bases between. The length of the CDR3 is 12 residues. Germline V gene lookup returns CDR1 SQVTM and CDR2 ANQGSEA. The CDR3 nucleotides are TGCAGCGTTGAAGAGCAGCCTGAAAAACTGTTTTTT. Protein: CSVEEQPEKLFF.

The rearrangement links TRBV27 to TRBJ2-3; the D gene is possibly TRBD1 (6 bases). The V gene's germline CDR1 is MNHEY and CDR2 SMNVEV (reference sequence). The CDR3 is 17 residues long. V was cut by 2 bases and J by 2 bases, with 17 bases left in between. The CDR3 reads CASSLQGWDGYTDTQYF. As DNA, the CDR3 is TGTGCCAGCAGTTTACAGGGGTGGGACGGATACACAGATACGCAGTATTTT.

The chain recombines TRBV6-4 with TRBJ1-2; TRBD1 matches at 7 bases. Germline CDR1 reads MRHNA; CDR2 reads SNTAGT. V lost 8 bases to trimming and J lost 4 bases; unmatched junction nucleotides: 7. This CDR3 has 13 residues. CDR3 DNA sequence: TGTGCCAGCCGGGGGACAGACCCCTATGGCTACACCTTC. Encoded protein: CASRGTDPYGYTF.

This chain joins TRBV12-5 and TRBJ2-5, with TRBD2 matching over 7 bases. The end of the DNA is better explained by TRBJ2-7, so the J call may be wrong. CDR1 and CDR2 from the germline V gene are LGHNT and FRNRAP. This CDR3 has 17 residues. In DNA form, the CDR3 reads TGTGCTAGTGCCGTAATCCTCGAGCGGGGCCGCTCCTACGAGCAGTACTTC. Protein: CASAVILERGRSYEQYF.

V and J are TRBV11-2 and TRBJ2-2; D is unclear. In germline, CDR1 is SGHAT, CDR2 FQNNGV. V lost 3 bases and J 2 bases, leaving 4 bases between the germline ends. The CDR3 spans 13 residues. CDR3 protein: CASSFDNTGELFF. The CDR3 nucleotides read TGTGCCAGCAGCTTCGATAACACCGGGGAGCTGTTTTTT.

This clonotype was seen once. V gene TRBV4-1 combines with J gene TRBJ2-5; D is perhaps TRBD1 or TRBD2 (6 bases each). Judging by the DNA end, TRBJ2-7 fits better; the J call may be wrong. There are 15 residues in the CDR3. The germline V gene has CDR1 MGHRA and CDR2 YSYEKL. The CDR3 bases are TGCGCCAGCAGCCAAGATGGGGGGACATCCTACGAGCAGTACTTC. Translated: CASSQDGGTSYEQYF.